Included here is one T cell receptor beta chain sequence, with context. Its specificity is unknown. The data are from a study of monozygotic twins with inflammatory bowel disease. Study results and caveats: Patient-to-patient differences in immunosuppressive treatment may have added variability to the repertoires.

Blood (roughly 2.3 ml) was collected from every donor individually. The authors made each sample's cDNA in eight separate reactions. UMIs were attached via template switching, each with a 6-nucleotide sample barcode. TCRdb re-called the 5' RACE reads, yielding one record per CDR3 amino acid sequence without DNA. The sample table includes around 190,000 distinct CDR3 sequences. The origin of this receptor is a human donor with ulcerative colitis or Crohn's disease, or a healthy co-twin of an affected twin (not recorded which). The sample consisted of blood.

The CDR3 loop is CASSLRGSYEQYF. The V gene is TRBV12-3 or TRBV12-4, the J gene TRBJ2-7. The CDR3 loop spans 13 amino acids.